The clone carrying this TCR beta chain was detected a few times. PCR was performed a second time for about 6 to 12 cycles using a sample-barcoded 5' primer and a J-beta primer mix. TCRdb reprocessed the 5' RACE reads with MiXCR, giving one entry per CDR3 protein. The data contain 1.6 million or so distinct CDR3 sequences, roughly 30% of them singletons. Germline-derived CDR1 and CDR2 are SGDLS and YYNGEE. The junction had 9 bases not matched to a gene; V was cut back by 4 bases and J by 0 bases. CDR3 length: 16 amino acids. Peripheral blood from each donor was collected in a volume of approximately 10 milliliters. This entry belongs to a study of blood T cells in healthy people across ages.

V is TRBV9 and J is TRBJ2-7; 8 bases map to TRBD2. This TCR was sampled from a woman aged 25 to 39 in good health. Sequenced: blood. This CDR3 reads CASSPGGGRTSYEQYF. The CDR3 DNA reads as TGTGCCAGCAGCCCGGGGGGCGGGAGGACCTCCTACGAGCAGTACTTC.